This T cell receptor (beta chain) was captured in a study of blood T cell repertoires in COVID-19. The overall study: Samples came from the United States, Italy and Spain, spanning acute and convalescent COVID-19.

Trimming took 3 bases from V and 5 from J; bases not matched to a gene: 4. Germline CDR1 GTSNPN, CDR2 SVGIG (reference sequence). The CDR3 runs to 13 residues. Assignment of participants to cohorts was predicated upon participant-reported clinical history. Original methodology: From reference gene primer amplification, estimates of nucleated cell counts were derived. Assay used: immunoSEQ multiplex PCR; TCRdb lists only in-frame clones, some missing. From that table come the V and J calls and clone size; the DNA was used to work out D and trimming. The table lists about 440,000 clones, roughly 85% of them singletons.

The source material was PBMCs or T cells enriched from blood (not recorded which). The V gene is TRBV30, the J gene TRBJ2-3; 8 bases agree with TRBD2. The sequence came from a woman under 30 with acute COVID-19. The CDR3 reads CAWSSGRGDTQYF. The DNA for the CDR3 is TGTGCCTGGAGCTCCGGGAGGGGAGATACGCAGTATTTT.